One and the same sample provided the 25 T cell receptor beta chains below, sequenced in a study of blood T cell repertoires in COVID-19. The table came from immunoSEQ multiplex PCR; TCRdb's copy has only in-frame clones and leaves some out. The data contain over 70,000 clones, around 89% of them singletons. Sequencing used peripheral blood. The receptor set was obtained from a woman of 80 years or more with acute or convalescent COVID-19.

The genes are TRBV27 and TRBJ2-3; 8 bases line up with TRBD2. Trimming took 6 bases from V and 0 from J; bases not matched to a gene: 5. Germline loops: CDR1 MNHEY, CDR2 SMNVEV (reference sequence). The CDR3 length is 15 residues. Here the CDR3 reads CASSGPSGSTDTQYF. The CDR3 DNA is TGTGCCAGCAGCGGCCCTAGCGGGAGCACAGATACGCAGTATTTT.

The chain recombines TRBV7-3 with TRBJ2-7; D remains ambiguous. Trimming left V 3 bases short and J 6 bases short, with 12 bases between. Germline V gene lookup returns CDR1 SGHTA and CDR2 FQGTGA. The CDR3 length is 13 residues. As DNA, the CDR3 is TGTGCCAGCAGCTTTAGTGGAGCAAGCGAGCAGTACTTC. Protein: CASSFSGASEQYF. The variable domain in full, completed from reference TRBV7-3 and TRBJ2-7, reads GAGVSQTPSNKVTEKGKYVELRCDPISGHTALYWYRQSLGQGPEFLIYFQGTGAADDSGLPNDRFFAVRPEGSVSTLKIQRTERGDSAVYLCASSFSGASEQYFGPGTRLTVT.

Here the CDR3 DNA reads TGTGCCAGCAGCCTCCGAGTTATATCAGGGGACTCTGGAAACACCATATATTTT. Amino acids: CASSLRVISGDSGNTIYF. The V gene is TRBV5-6, the J gene TRBJ1-3; TRBD1 might be the D (6 bases). Looked up from germline, CDR1 is SGHDT and CDR2 is YYEEEE. This CDR3 is built from 18 residues. Trimming left V 4 bases short and J 0 bases short, with 20 bases between.

This clone has a handful of counts. The chain employs TRBV19 and TRBJ2-7, with 7 bases identical to TRBD1. The germline V gene encodes CDR1 LNHDA and CDR2 SQIVND (reference sequence). J gave up 0 bases and V 4 bases, and 6 bases lay outside the gene matches. This CDR3 contains 15 residues. CDR3 coding DNA: TGTGCCAGTAGTACAAGGGGGCAAAGCTCCTACGAGCAGTACTTC. As protein: CASSTRGQSSYEQYF.

CDR3 DNA sequence: TGTGCCAGCAGCCAACCCCACAGGTCTACTGAAGCTTTCTTT. It specifies CASSQPHRSTEAFF. The chain is built from TRBV3-1 (or the pseudogene TRBV3-2) and TRBJ1-1, with D possibly being TRBD1 (5 bases). V dropped 2 bases and J dropped 5 bases, with 12 bases sitting between them. CDR3 length equals 14 residues. CDR1 and CDR2 from the germline V gene are LGHDT and YNNKEL (reference sequence).

V gene TRBV9 combines with J gene TRBJ2-7; TRBD1 matches at 11 bases. Trimming cost V 1 base and J 1 base; bases outside gene matches: 4. This CDR3 is built from 16 residues. Per germline, CDR1 SGDLS and CDR2 YYNGEE. In DNA form, the CDR3 reads TGTGCCAGCAGCGTAAGGGGGGACAGGGGGTCCTACGAGCAGTACTTC. Protein product: CASSVRGDRGSYEQYF.

This sequence joins TRBV5-1 and TRBJ1-1; maybe TRBD1 (5 bases). Germline lookup yields CDR1 SGHRS and CDR2 YFSETQ. Trimming removed 3 bases at V and 5 bases at J, with 11 bases between. The CDR3 consists of 13 residues. Here the CDR3 DNA reads TGCGCCAGCAGCTGGGGACTCGGGACTGAAGCTTTCTTT. It specifies CASSWGLGTEAFF.

The chain links TRBV4-1 to TRBJ2-7, with TRBD1 as a possible D gene (5 bases). This CDR3 contains 12 residues. The V gene's germline CDR1 is MGHRA and CDR2 YSYEKL. V lost 1 base to trimming and J lost 6 bases, with 7 bases between them. The DNA for the CDR3 is TGCGCCAGCAGCCAAGTAGGGGTCGAGCAGTACTTC. Translation gives CASSQVGVEQYF.

The V gene is TRBV7-9, the J gene TRBJ1-1; D remains unclear. This CDR3 spans 14 amino acids. The germline gives CDR1 SEHNR, CDR2 FQNEAQ (reference sequence). V lost 4 bases and J lost 1, with 10 bases in between. This CDR3 is CASSYGSGNTEAFF. DNA of the CDR3: TGTGCCAGCAGCTATGGCAGCGGGAACACTGAAGCTTTCTTT.

The V call is TRBV20-1, the J call TRBJ1-4, with D uncertain. V was pared by 4 bases and J by 8 bases, with 5 bases between. CDR3 length: 10 amino acids. Germline CDR1 is DFQATT and CDR2 is SNEGSKA (reference sequence). The CDR3 sequence: CSAMQEKLFF. The CDR3 nucleotides read TGCAGTGCTATGCAGGAAAAACTGTTTTTT.

The V gene is TRBV7-3, the J gene TRBJ1-2; TRBD1 matches 8 bases. This CDR3 comprises 13 residues. Germline assignment: CDR1 SGHTA and CDR2 FQGTGA. After removal of 5 bases from V and 4 bases from J, the junction contained 3 bases not matched to a gene. CDR3 in amino acids: CASSGGQGYGYTF. The CDR3 region has the DNA TGTGCCAGCAGCGGAGGACAGGGCTATGGCTACACCTTC.

J is TRBJ2-3 and V is TRBV19; the match to TRBD2 covers 10 bases. The CDR3 spans 15 residues. Germline CDR1 LNHDA, CDR2 SQIVND (reference sequence). Trimming at V came to 6 bases and at J to 0 bases, leaving 3 bases not matched to a gene. The CDR3 DNA is TGTGCCAGTAGATGGACTAGCGGAAGCACAGATACGCAGTATTTT. Amino acid sequence: CASRWTSGSTDTQYF.

The V gene is TRBV10-3, the J gene TRBJ2-2; 8 bases agree with TRBD1. V shed 2 bases and J 5 bases; nucleotides not matched to a gene: 1. Germline V gene data show CDR1 as ENHRY and CDR2 as SYGVKD. The CDR3 is made up of 14 amino acids. The CDR3 nucleotides read TGTGCCATCAGTGAGAGACAGGGGACCGGGGAGCTGTTTTTT. This sequence encodes CAISERQGTGELFF.

The chain carries TRBV3-1 (or the pseudogene TRBV3-2) and TRBJ1-2, with TRBD1 as a possible D gene (5 bases). V was trimmed by 0 bases and J by 7 bases, leaving 15 bases between them. The CDR3 runs 15 residues. In germline, CDR1 is LGHDT, CDR2 YNNKEL (reference sequence). Here the CDR3 reads CASSQEAGKRGGYTF. In DNA form, the CDR3 reads TGTGCCAGCAGCCAAGAGGCAGGGAAAAGGGGTGGCTACACCTTC.

The rearrangement uses TRBV7-3 and TRBJ2-3; a weak D match, TRBD2 (6 bases). From germline, CDR1 is SGHTA and CDR2 FQGTGA. V lost 5 bases to trimming and J lost 2 bases, with 14 bases between them. The CDR3 has 15 amino acids. This CDR3 reads CASSVLGGDTDTQYF. CDR3 DNA: TGTGCCAGCAGCGTTCTTGGCGGGGACACAGATACGCAGTATTTT.

The chain employs TRBV5-1 and TRBJ2-1, with TRBD1 identical over 8 bases. V shed 1 base and J 8 bases; nucleotides not matched to a gene: 5. The length of the CDR3 is 14 residues. Germline values: CDR1 SGHRS, CDR2 YFSETQ. DNA of the CDR3: TGCGCCAGCAGCTTGACTGGGGACAGGCATGAGCAGTTCTTC. This codes for CASSLTGDRHEQFF.

In this sample, this clone turned up once. The gene calls are TRBV3-1 (or the pseudogene TRBV3-2) and TRBJ2-5; the match to TRBD2 covers 12 bases. The V and J ends lost 6 bases and 1 base, in that order; junction bases with no gene match: 6. The CDR3 sequence is 16 residues long. Germline CDR1 is LGHDT and CDR2 is YNNKEL (reference sequence). The CDR3: CASSPQLAGGQETQYF. CDR3 DNA sequence: TGTGCCAGCAGTCCTCAACTAGCGGGAGGCCAAGAGACCCAGTACTTC.

DNA of the CDR3: TGTGCCTGGAGTTCCGCGGGCTTCCCAAACTATGGCTACACCTTC. Its protein product is CAWSSAGFPNYGYTF. The chain recombines TRBV30 with TRBJ1-2; D gene unclear. Trimming pared 2 bases from V and 2 bases from J, leaving 15 bases between. The CDR3 has 15 residues. Per germline, CDR1 GTSNPN and CDR2 SVGIG (reference sequence). Filled out from reference TRBV30 and TRBJ1-2, the complete variable domain reads SQTIHQWPATLVQPVGSPLSLECTVEGTSNPNLYWYRQAAGRGLQLLFYSVGIGQISSEVPQNLSASRPQDRQFILSSKKLLLSDSGFYLCAWSSAGFPNYGYTFGSGTRLTVV.

The chain carries TRBV12-3 or TRBV12-4 and TRBJ2-3, with 7 positions matching TRBD2. The junction had 6 bases not matched to a gene; V was cut back by 6 bases and J by 6 bases. This CDR3 region has 13 residues. CDR3 amino acids: CASRTIGGDTQYF. Here the CDR3 DNA reads TGTGCCAGCAGGACTATCGGGGGGGATACGCAGTATTTT.

The rearrangement links TRBV14 to TRBJ2-1; D might be TRBD2 (6 bases). CDR1 is SGHDN, CDR2 FVKESK, per germline. The V and J ends lost 0 bases and 4 bases respectively, with 13 bases between them. The CDR3 covers 16 residues. CDR3 protein: CASSQDSAGWYNEQFF. CDR3 nucleotides: TGTGCCAGCAGCCAAGACAGCGCGGGGTGGTACAATGAGCAGTTCTTC. The complete variable domain, with remaining parts taken from reference TRBV14 and TRBJ2-1, reads EAGVTQFPSHSVIEKGQTVTLRCDPISGHDNLYWYRRVMGKEIKFLLHFVKESKQDESGMPNNRFLAERTGGTYSTLKVQPAELEDSGVYFCASSQDSAGWYNEQFFGPGTRLTVL.

The V call is TRBV18, the J call TRBJ1-2, with 7 bases identical to TRBD1. CDR3 length: 14 amino acids. The J segment lost 7 bases and the V segment lost 6 bases, leaving 11 bases of the junction unmatched. Germline values: CDR1 KGHSH, CDR2 LQKENI. For the CDR3, the DNA is TGTGCCAGCTCGGGGGACAGCCCCAATTCTGGCTACACCTTC. Protein: CASSGDSPNSGYTF. The full variable domain, completed using reference TRBV18 and TRBJ1-2, is NAGVMQNPRHLVRRRGQEARLRCSPMKGHSHVYWYRQLPEEGLKFMVYLQKENIIDESGMPKERFSAEFPKEGPSILRIQQVVRGDSAAYFCASSGDSPNSGYTFGSGTRLTVV.

The chain has TRBV7-3 and TRBJ2-6; tentative D call: TRBD1 (5 bases). The CDR3 extends over 17 amino acids. CDR1 is SGHTA, CDR2 FQGTGA, per germline. Trimming shortened V by 2 bases and J by 0 bases, and 11 bases separated the two germline ends. The CDR3 DNA follows: TGTGCCAGCAGCTTACAGGGCTTGAGCTCTGGGGCCAACGTCCTGACTTTC. This gives the protein CASSLQGLSSGANVLTF.

CDR3 protein: CSVGGSGGLADTQYF. CDR3 bases: TGCAGCGTTGGGGGTAGCGGGGGGTTGGCAGATACGCAGTATTTT. The chain joins TRBV29-1 to TRBJ2-3, with 10 bases identical to TRBD2. Trimming removed 4 bases from V and 4 bases from J; junction bases left unmatched: 8. The CDR3 contains 15 residues. Looked up from germline, CDR1 is SQVTM and CDR2 is ANQGSEA.

A few counts support this clone. The rearrangement joins TRBV7-9 to TRBJ2-3; TRBD2 matches at 10 bases. Looked up from germline, CDR1 is SEHNR and CDR2 is FQNEAQ (reference sequence). The trim removed 4 bases at V and 1 base at J, leaving 5 bases unmatched. The CDR3 extends over 16 amino acids. DNA for the CDR3: TGTGCCAGCAGCTACCCAGCGGGAGGGGGCACAGATACGCAGTATTTT. Translating it yields CASSYPAGGGTDTQYF.

V usage is TRBV11-3 and J usage is TRBJ2-1, with unresolved D. The germline V gene encodes CDR1 SGHNT and CDR2 YENEEA. V lost 5 bases, J lost 5 bases, and 13 bases lay in between. The CDR3 covers 14 residues. The CDR3 is CASSPTRRDNEQFF. CDR3 DNA sequence: TGTGCCAGCAGCCCCACGCGTCGGGACAATGAGCAGTTCTTC.